The 29 T cell receptor beta chains reported below all come from one sample, sequenced in a study of cytomegalovirus exposure and HLA in healthy donors. Vbeta (60) and Jbeta (13) primers were used in the PCR. Method: immunoSEQ multiplex PCR; TCRdb's copy keeps in-frame clones and lacks some. The sample table sets out 50,000 to 70,000 clones. The sequenced sample was PBMCs. These receptors all come from a man aged 50 or older in good health and CMV-seropositive.

The chain joins TRBV10-1 to TRBJ1-5; D is possibly TRBD1 (6 bases). Germline V lookup: CDR1 WNHNN, CDR2 SYGVQD (reference sequence). This CDR3 region has 14 residues. Trimming cost V 8 bases and J 0 bases, with 11 bases left between them. The CDR3 here is CASGDITSNQPQHF. The DNA of the CDR3 is TGCGCCAGCGGGGACATAACTAGCAATCAGCCCCAGCATTTT.

The gene calls are TRBV6-5 and TRBJ2-5, with a possible D match to TRBD1 (6 bases). The CDR3 has 14 amino acids. V lost 4 bases, J lost 4 bases, and 13 bases lay in between. Germline CDR1 MNHEY, CDR2 SVGAGI. CDR3 amino acids: CASSFYRDSETQYF. CDR3 sequence (DNA): TGTGCCAGCAGTTTCTACAGGGATTCAGAGACCCAGTACTTC.

V usage is TRBV6-5 and J usage is TRBJ1-1, with unresolved D. CDR1 MNHEY and CDR2 SVGAGI come from the germline V gene. This CDR3 is 13 amino acids long. Trimming took off 3 bases at V and 1 base at J, with 6 bases between the two ends. The chain's CDR3 is CASSYSENTEAFF. CDR3 sequence (DNA): TGTGCCAGCAGTTATTCAGAGAACACTGAAGCTTTCTTT.

V is TRBV28 and J is TRBJ2-3; maybe TRBD2 (5 bases). Germline V lookup: CDR1 MDHEN, CDR2 SYDVKM. Trimming removed 7 bases at V and 4 bases at J, with 21 bases between. CDR3 length equals 16 residues. The CDR3 DNA follows: TGTGCCAGCACCTGGTCCGAGGGAGCTTCGGCAGATACGCAGTATTTT. Its translation: CASTWSEGASADTQYF.

Comment on this clone: At one of its ends the junction is not consistent with the germline gene, which may arise from a read error. The chain links TRBV2 to TRBJ2-1; D ambiguous. The CDR3 length is 15 residues. CDR1 SNHLY and CDR2 FYNNEI come from the germline V gene. The CDR3 loop reads CASSESPSSDNEQFF. CDR3 nucleotides: TGTGCCAGCAGTGAAAGTCCAAGCTCCGACAATGAGCAGTTCTTC.

The V and J genes are TRBV5-1 and TRBJ1-2; 8 bases map to TRBD1. The CDR3 runs to 15 residues. V shed 6 bases, J shed 5 bases, and the junction held 12 bases outside the gene matches. CDR1 is SGHRS, CDR2 YFSETQ, per germline. In DNA form, the CDR3 reads TGCGCCAGCACCCCCGGACAGGGAAGAGTGTATGGCTACACCTTC. This codes for CASTPGQGRVYGYTF.

The chain links TRBV6-1 to TRBJ1-2; 8 bases fit TRBD1. After removal of 5 bases from V and 7 bases from J, the junction contained 12 bases not matched to a gene. The length of the CDR3 is 15 residues. The germline V gene has CDR1 MNHNS and CDR2 SASEGT. The CDR3 DNA follows: TGTGCCAGCAGTACCAGGACAGGGCAGATTGGTGGCTACACCTTC. It is translated as CASSTRTGQIGGYTF.

V gene TRBV5-1 combines with J gene TRBJ1-1; unclear D gene. With 0 bases removed from V and 7 bases from J, the gap between germline ends came to 7 bases. The V gene's germline CDR1 is SGHRS and CDR2 YFSETQ. The CDR3 is 12 residues long. The CDR3 nucleotides are TGCGCCAGCAGCTTGGACTTTGGTGAAGCTTTCTTT. Protein product: CASSLDFGEAFF.

Note on this clone: Other DNA sequences of this sample code for an identical CDR3. This chain joins TRBV19 and TRBJ1-1; 7 bases fit TRBD1. Germline V lookup: CDR1 LNHDA, CDR2 SQIVND (reference sequence). J lost 2 bases, V lost 6 bases, and 3 bases had no gene match. This CDR3 region has 13 residues. This CDR3 reads CASRGQPNTEAFF. The CDR3 DNA reads TGTGCCAGTAGGGGACAGCCTAACACTGAAGCTTTCTTT.

This CDR3 is CASRTAPGSSNQPQHF. CDR3 nucleotide sequence: TGTGCCAGCAGAACCGCCCCCGGTAGCTCCAATCAGCCCCAGCATTTT. The chain has TRBV28 and TRBJ1-5; D uncertain. Trimming removed 6 bases at V and 3 bases at J, with 18 bases between. The CDR3 runs to 16 residues. CDR1 is MDHEN, CDR2 SYDVKM, per germline.

The chain joins TRBV7-3 to TRBJ1-1; possible D gene TRBD1, 5 bases. The CDR3 has 14 amino acids. Trimming pared 5 bases from V and 1 base from J, leaving 11 bases between. Germline-derived CDR1 and CDR2 are SGHTA and FQGTGA. CDR3 nucleotide sequence: TGTGCCAGCAGCCCCCCAGGGAAGAACACTGAAGCTTTCTTT. Translated: CASSPPGKNTEAFF.

V usage is TRBV28 and J usage is TRBJ2-7, with D unclear. V dropped 1 base and J dropped 6 bases, with 10 bases sitting between them. The CDR3 length is 13 residues. Germline V gene lookup returns CDR1 MDHEN and CDR2 SYDVKM. The CDR3 bases are TGTGCCAGCAGTTTATATGAAAGGAGCGAGCAGTACTTC. As protein: CASSLYERSEQYF.

The chain couples TRBV29-1 to TRBJ1-1; 8 nucleotides agree with TRBD1. V lost 4 bases, J lost 2 bases, and 3 bases stayed unmatched. CDR3 length equals 13 residues. Per germline, CDR1 SQVTM and CDR2 ANQGSEA. The chain's CDR3 is CSVGTGTNTEAFF. Written as DNA, the CDR3 is TGCAGCGTTGGGACAGGGACCAACACTGAAGCTTTCTTT.

The genes are TRBV29-1 and TRBJ2-1; possibly TRBD2 for D (6 bases). Germline V lookup: CDR1 SQVTM, CDR2 ANQGSEA. V was shortened by 0 bases and J by 4 bases, with 13 bases between the two germline ends. CDR3 length: 15 amino acids. The CDR3 DNA sequence: TGCAGCGTTGAAGATCAGGCGGGATGGTACAATGAGCAGTTCTTC. Translated, it gives CSVEDQAGWYNEQFF.

The DNA for the CDR3 is TGTGCCAGCACCTCACAGGGGGAGGTCTATGGCTACACCTTC. Amino acids: CASTSQGEVYGYTF. V gene TRBV6-6 combines with J gene TRBJ1-2; TRBD1 matches at 8 bases. Germline V gene sequence: CDR1 MNHNY, CDR2 SVGAGI (reference sequence). The CDR3 has 14 residues. J was trimmed by 4 bases and V by 7 bases; bases with no gene match: 8.

V usage is TRBV5-3 and J usage is TRBJ2-2; possible D gene TRBD2, 5 bases. TRBV5-3 is an open reading frame, and its role is uncertain. The CDR3 has 12 residues. V was cut by 4 bases and J by 13 bases, with 14 bases left in between. In DNA, the CDR3 is TGTGCCAGAAGCGTTTGGCCGGGAAGGCTGTTTTTT. Translated: CARSVWPGRLFF.

The V call is TRBV6-5, the J call TRBJ2-2; the match to TRBD1 covers 10 bases. V dropped 7 bases and J dropped 5; count of bases not matched to a gene: 7. The CDR3 totals 15 residues. Germline V gene sequence: CDR1 MNHEY, CDR2 SVGAGI. In DNA, the CDR3 is TGTGCCAGCACCGACAGGGGGCCAGATACCGGGGAGCTGTTTTTT. Translation gives CASTDRGPDTGELFF.

J is TRBJ2-3 and V is TRBV19; maybe TRBD1 (8 bases). Germline values: CDR1 LNHDA, CDR2 SQIVND (reference sequence). CDR3 length equals 15 residues. Between the trimmed V and J ends, which lost 3 bases and 5 bases, there was a span of 15 bases. This chain's CDR3 is CASSISQGGEDTQYF. The CDR3 DNA reads as TGTGCCAGTAGTATCTCACAGGGGGGGGAAGATACGCAGTATTTT.

The rearrangement uses TRBV18 and TRBJ2-1; 7 bases align to TRBD2. V shed 6 bases, J shed 0 bases, and the junction held 11 bases outside the gene matches. CDR1 and CDR2 from the germline V gene are KGHSH and LQKENI. This CDR3 contains 17 residues. This chain's CDR3 is CASSPGLEESSYNEQFF. CDR3 DNA: TGTGCCAGCTCCCCCGGACTAGAGGAAAGCTCCTACAATGAGCAGTTCTTC.

The V call is TRBV4-2, the J call TRBJ2-3; TRBD1 aligns across 7 bases. There are 18 residues in the CDR3. After removal of 1 base from V and 0 bases from J, the junction contained 10 bases not matched to a gene. Germline assignment: CDR1 LGHNA and CDR2 YNFKEQ. CDR3 nucleotides: TGTGCCAGCAGCCAAGCCGGAGGAACAGGGGTCAGCACAGATACGCAGTATTTT. Amino acid sequence: CASSQAGGTGVSTDTQYF.

The chain employs TRBV5-6 and TRBJ1-1; TRBD1 matches 10 bases. V shed 0 bases, J shed 5 bases, and the junction held 4 bases outside the gene matches. Germline V lookup: CDR1 SGHDT, CDR2 YYEEEE. The CDR3 has 15 residues. CDR3 in DNA: TGTGCCAGCAGCTTGGGCGACAGGGGGCCAACTGAAGCTTTCTTT. Encoded protein: CASSLGDRGPTEAFF. The full variable domain, rest sourced from reference TRBV5-6 and TRBJ1-1, is DAGVTQSPTHLIKTRGQQVTLRCSPKSGHDTVSWYQQALGQGPQFIFQYYEEEERQRGNFPDRFSGHQFPNYSSELNVNALLLGDSALYLCASSLGDRGPTEAFFGQGTRLTVV.

The chain is built from TRBV6-4 and TRBJ2-3, with TRBD2 as a possible D gene (5 bases). The CDR3 sequence is 15 residues long. The ends were cut back, 0 bases at V and 2 bases at J, with 9 bases in the middle. Germline V gene data show CDR1 as MRHNA and CDR2 as SNTAGT. The CDR3 sequence is CASSDSGGSTDTQYF. The CDR3 bases are TGTGCCAGCAGTGACTCGGGCGGGTCCACAGATACGCAGTATTTT.

J is TRBJ1-1 and V is TRBV5-4; D unresolved. The CDR3 is made up of 13 amino acids. With 5 bases removed from V and 6 bases from J, the gap between germline ends came to 14 bases. The V gene's germline CDR1 is SGHNT and CDR2 YYREEE (reference sequence). The chain's CDR3 is CASRRGNEPEAFF. CDR3 nucleotide sequence: TGTGCCAGCAGACGGGGAAATGAGCCTGAAGCTTTCTTT.

The chain couples TRBV4-2 to TRBJ2-4; 13 bases fit TRBD2. CDR1 is LGHNA and CDR2 is YNFKEQ in the germline V gene. J was trimmed by 0 bases and V by 1 base; bases with no gene match: 3. The length of the CDR3 is 18 residues. The CDR3 DNA is TGTGCCAGCAGCCAAGTGGGGACTAGCGGGGTAGCCAAAAACATTCAGTACTTC. Translation gives CASSQVGTSGVAKNIQYF.

The genes are TRBV9 and TRBJ1-2; D unresolved. The CDR3 extends over 13 amino acids. V was trimmed by 3 bases and J by 4 bases, leaving 10 bases between them. Germline lookup yields CDR1 SGDLS and CDR2 YYNGEE. CDR3 sequence: CASSASGPYGYTF. CDR3 DNA sequence: TGTGCCAGCAGCGCTTCAGGTCCCTATGGCTACACCTTC.

This chain joins TRBV2 and TRBJ1-1; no firm D call. There are 13 residues in the CDR3. CDR1 and CDR2 (germline): SNHLY, FYNNEI. Trimming removed 5 bases at V and 5 bases at J, with 12 bases between. The CDR3 loop reads CASSPTRRTEAFF. CDR3 sequence (DNA): TGTGCCAGCAGTCCGACAAGGAGGACTGAAGCTTTCTTT.

The CDR3 here is CSANLGGTGFEKLFF. The CDR3 region has the DNA TGCAGCGCCAACCTAGGAGGGACAGGGTTTGAAAAACTGTTTTTT. This chain uses TRBV29-1 with TRBJ1-4; TRBD1 aligns across 9 bases. The germline V gene has CDR1 SQVTM and CDR2 ANQGSEA. The CDR3 has 15 residues. V shed 7 bases and J 7 bases; nucleotides not matched to a gene: 13. The full variable domain, with the rest looked up from reference TRBV29-1 and TRBJ1-4, is SAVISQKPSRDICQRGTSLTIQCQVDSQVTMMFWYRQQPGQSLTLIATANQGSEATYESGFVIDKFPISRPNLTFSTLTVSNMSPEDSSIYLCSANLGGTGFEKLFFGSGTQLSVL.

This chain uses TRBV7-2 with TRBJ2-7; 10 nucleotides agree with TRBD2. The CDR3 covers 14 residues. CDR1 is SGHTA and CDR2 is FQGNSA in the germline V gene. The V segment lost 4 bases and the J segment 3 bases; nucleotides outside the gene matches: 3. CDR3 region: CASSWGLASYEQYF. The CDR3 bases are TGTGCCAGCAGCTGGGGACTAGCGAGCTACGAGCAGTACTTC.

The V and J genes are TRBV7-9 and TRBJ1-1; tentative D call: TRBD1 (5 bases). The CDR3 spans 15 residues. The germline CDR1 and CDR2 sequences are SEHNR and FQNEAQ (reference sequence). V lost 5 bases, J lost 1 base, and 14 bases lay in between. CDR3 amino acids: CASSRSWQGNTEAFF. The CDR3 DNA sequence: TGTGCCAGCAGCCGGTCATGGCAGGGGAACACTGAAGCTTTCTTT.